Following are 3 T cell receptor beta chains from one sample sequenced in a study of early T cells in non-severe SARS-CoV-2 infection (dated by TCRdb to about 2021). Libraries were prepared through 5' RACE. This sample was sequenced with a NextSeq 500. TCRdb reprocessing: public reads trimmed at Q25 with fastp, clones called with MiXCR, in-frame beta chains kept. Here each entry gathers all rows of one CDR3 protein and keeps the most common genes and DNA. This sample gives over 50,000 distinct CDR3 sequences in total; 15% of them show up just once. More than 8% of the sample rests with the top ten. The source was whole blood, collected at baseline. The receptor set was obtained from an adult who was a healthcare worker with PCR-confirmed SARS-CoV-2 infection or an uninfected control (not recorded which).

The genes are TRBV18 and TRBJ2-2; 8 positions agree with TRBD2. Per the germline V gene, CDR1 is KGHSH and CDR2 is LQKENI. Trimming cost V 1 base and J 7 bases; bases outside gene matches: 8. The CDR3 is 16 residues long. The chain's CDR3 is CASSPLAGGRYGELFF. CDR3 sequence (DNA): TGTGCCAGCTCACCACTCGCTGGCGGGAGGTACGGGGAGCTGTTTTTT.

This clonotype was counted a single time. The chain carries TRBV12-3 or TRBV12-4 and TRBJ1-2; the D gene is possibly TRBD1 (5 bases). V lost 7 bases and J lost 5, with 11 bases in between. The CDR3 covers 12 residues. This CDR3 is CASTRGRYGYTF. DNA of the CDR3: TGTGCCAGCACCCGGGGACGGTATGGCTACACCTTC.

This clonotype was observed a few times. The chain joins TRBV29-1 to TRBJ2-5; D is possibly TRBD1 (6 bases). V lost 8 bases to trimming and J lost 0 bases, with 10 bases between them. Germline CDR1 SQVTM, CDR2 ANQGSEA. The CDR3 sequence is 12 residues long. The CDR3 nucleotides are TGCAGCTTTGGACAGAACCAAGAGACCCAGTACTTC. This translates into CSFGQNQETQYF.